The rows below give T cell receptor beta chains drawn from one sample of a study of T cell responses to AZD1222 COVID-19 vaccine. Only in-frame clones appear in the TCRdb table, and some are missing; sequencing was by immunoSEQ multiplex PCR. The sample has around 80,000 clones; roughly 90% are singletons. The material was peripheral blood, obtained on day 0 of AZD1222 vaccination. Every receptor here comes from an adult in good health. CDR3s include the opening cysteine and the closing phenylalanine or tryptophan. Each record gives: D gene, V gene, J gene, clone size, CDR3 protein, CDR3 DNA. D genes are given only for firm matches. Part of the rows lack a size; the others show once, few, many or a class for expanded clones.

d_gene: NA; v_gene: TRBV2; j_gene: TRBJ1-4; abundance: NA; CDR3aa: CASRVEHGEKLFF; CDR3nt: TGTGCCAGCAGGGTAGAGCATGGGGAAAAACTGTTTTTT
d_gene: NA; v_gene: TRBV20-1; j_gene: TRBJ1-3; abundance: NA; CDR3aa: CSASISGSGNTIYF; CDR3nt: TGCAGTGCTAGTATCAGCGGCTCTGGAAACACCATATATTTT
d_gene: NA; v_gene: TRBV10-3; j_gene: TRBJ1-5; abundance: NA; CDR3aa: CAIGGSNQPQHF; CDR3nt: TGTGCCATCGGAGGGAGCAATCAGCCCCAGCATTTT
d_gene: NA; v_gene: TRBV20-1; j_gene: TRBJ2-5; abundance: few; CDR3aa: CSASWLGETQYF; CDR3nt: TGCAGTGCTAGTTGGCTGGGAGAGACCCAGTACTTC
d_gene: TRBD1; v_gene: TRBV7-2; j_gene: TRBJ2-7; abundance: NA; CDR3aa: CASSLKTGGVYEQYF; CDR3nt: TGTGCCAGCAGCTTAAAGACAGGGGGAGTCTACGAGCAGTACTTC
d_gene: NA; v_gene: TRBV11-3; j_gene: TRBJ2-2; abundance: once; CDR3aa: CASSLPRGRDWAGELFF; CDR3nt: TGTGCCAGCAGCTTGCCGAGGGGCAGGGATTGGGCCGGGGAGCTGTTTTTT
d_gene: NA; v_gene: TRBV4-3; j_gene: TRBJ1-1; abundance: NA; CDR3aa: CASSQVLGAEAFF; CDR3nt: TGCGCCAGCAGCCAAGTTCTGGGGGCTGAAGCTTTCTTT
d_gene: TRBD2; v_gene: TRBV6-5; j_gene: TRBJ2-1; abundance: NA; CDR3aa: CVTNRGGAGDNEQFF; CDR3nt: TGTGTTACTAACCGGGGGGGAGCGGGGGACAATGAGCAGTTCTTC
d_gene: NA; v_gene: TRBV28; j_gene: TRBJ2-7; abundance: NA; CDR3aa: CASSYRGYEQYF; CDR3nt: TGTGCCAGCAGCTACCGGGGCTACGAGCAGTACTTC
d_gene: TRBD1; v_gene: TRBV28; j_gene: TRBJ2-6; abundance: NA; CDR3aa: CASSPRTGKYSGANVLTF; CDR3nt: TGTGCCAGCAGTCCCCGGACAGGGAAGTACTCTGGGGCCAACGTCCTGACTTTC
d_gene: NA; v_gene: TRBV28; j_gene: TRBJ1-5; abundance: NA; CDR3aa: CASSFMTGSNQPQHF; CDR3nt: TGTGCCAGCAGTTTTATGACGGGGTCCAATCAGCCCCAGCATTTT
d_gene: NA; v_gene: TRBV4-3; j_gene: TRBJ1-2; abundance: NA; CDR3aa: CASSQDRAGFGYTF; CDR3nt: TGCGCCAGCAGCCAAGATAGGGCAGGTTTTGGCTACACCTTC
d_gene: NA; v_gene: TRBV25-1; j_gene: TRBJ1-1; abundance: NA; CDR3aa: CASSPGGTEAFF; CDR3nt: TGTGCCAGCAGCCCGGGAGGGACTGAAGCTTTCTTT
d_gene: TRBD1; v_gene: TRBV2; j_gene: TRBJ2-1; abundance: NA; CDR3aa: CASSRDREAYNEQFF; CDR3nt: TGTGCCAGCAGCCGGGACAGGGAGGCCTACAATGAGCAGTTCTTC
d_gene: NA; v_gene: TRBV2; j_gene: TRBJ1-5; abundance: NA; CDR3aa: CASKQGYSNQPQHF; CDR3nt: TGTGCCAGCAAACAGGGTTATAGCAATCAGCCCCAGCATTTT